Below, 2 T cell receptor beta chains from the same sample are listed, as sequenced in a study of HIV-infected patients and healthy controls. Reverse transcription used roughly 450 ng RNA and constant-region primers for alpha and beta. Alpha and beta chain libraries were made separately by chain-specific third strand synthesis with multiplexing indices. TCRdb re-called the 5' RACE reads with MiXCR, one entry per CDR3 protein. The table includes 12,000 or so distinct CDR3 sequences, approximately 4.9% detected once. No cell fractionation was done, so the repertoire covers all unsorted peripheral blood T cells. The specimen was blood. The receptor set was obtained from an adult in good health.

This clonotype ranks as medium-sized (0.01 to 0.1%). The chain joins TRBV27 to TRBJ1-1, with a tentative D call TRBD1 (6 bases). Germline loops: CDR1 MNHEY, CDR2 SMNVEV (reference sequence). V lost 0 bases and J lost 6, with 14 bases in between. The CDR3 spans 15 residues. CDR3 loop: CASSLSRGREAEAFF. CDR3 nucleotides: TGTGCCAGCAGTTTATCCCGGGGGCGTGAGGCTGAAGCTTTCTTT.

This clonotype has at least ten counts. The chain couples TRBV7-9 to TRBJ1-4, with D hard to call. The CDR3 spans 13 residues. The V and J ends lost 8 bases and 3 bases respectively, with 10 bases between them. The germline V gene has CDR1 SEHNR and CDR2 FQNEAQ (reference sequence). The CDR3 DNA follows: TGTGCCAGCGGAACCTCAGCTAATGAAAAACTGTTTTTT. Its protein product is CASGTSANEKLFF.